One TCR beta chain is described in this entry. Its target is unknown. TCRdb reprocessed the reads with MiXCR, giving one entry per CDR3 protein. Of tens of thousands of distinct CDR3 sequences in the sample, approximately 19% were seen once. The CDR3 totals 12 residues. V shed 4 bases and J shed 6 bases, with 10 bases lying between them. These data belong to a study of T cell repertoires in cytomegalovirus infection. Study-wide results and caveats: Based on cumulative public TCR beta family frequency, carriers of CMV plus the relevant HLA were identified.

This chain joins TRBV12-3 or TRBV12-4 and TRBJ2-7; tentative D call: TRBD2 (6 bases). The material was CD8+ T cells from cultured PBMCs, obtained from culture after CMV antigen stimulation. The origin of this receptor is a human donor in good health (CMV status not recorded). Some clones in this sample may be carry-over from other donors' samples. This chain's CDR3 is CASSSGGGEQYF. The CDR3 bases are TGTGCCAGCAGTTCCGGGGGTGGCGAGCAGTACTTC.